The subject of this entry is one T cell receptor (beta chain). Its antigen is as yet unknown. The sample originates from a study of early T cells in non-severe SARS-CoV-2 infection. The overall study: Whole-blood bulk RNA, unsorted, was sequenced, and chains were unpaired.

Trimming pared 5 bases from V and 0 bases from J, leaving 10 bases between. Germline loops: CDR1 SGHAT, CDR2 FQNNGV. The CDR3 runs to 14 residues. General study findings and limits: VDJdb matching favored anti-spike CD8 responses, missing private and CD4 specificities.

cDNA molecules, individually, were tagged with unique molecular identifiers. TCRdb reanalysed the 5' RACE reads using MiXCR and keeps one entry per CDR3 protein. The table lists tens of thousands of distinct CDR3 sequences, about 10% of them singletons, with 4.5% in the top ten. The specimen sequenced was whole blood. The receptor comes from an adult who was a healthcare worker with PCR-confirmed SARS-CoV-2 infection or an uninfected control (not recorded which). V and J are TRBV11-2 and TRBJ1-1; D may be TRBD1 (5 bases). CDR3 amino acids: CASSLGLMNTEAFF. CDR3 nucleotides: TGTGCCAGCAGCCTGGGACTTATGAACACTGAAGCTTTCTTT.